This is a list of T cell receptor beta chains from one sample in a study of CD8 T cells in ankylosing spondylitis. TCRdb itself ran the 5' RACE reads through MiXCR, one entry per CDR3 protein. In the table there are approximately 190,000 distinct CDR3 sequences, 10% to 15% of which are singletons. Sequenced input: blood, either unsorted or a sorted T cell fraction (not recorded which). Every receptor here comes from a female donor with ankylosing spondylitis or in good health (not recorded which). CDR3s include the opening cysteine and the closing phenylalanine or tryptophan. Each record gives: J gene, D gene, V gene, clone size, CDR3 DNA, CDR3 protein. A D gene is named only where the DNA matches it firmly. Size is stated for part of the rows, as once, few or many counts, or as a class when the clone is expanded.

TRBJ2-7 TRBD2 TRBV7-6 NA TGTGCCAGCAGCTTAGGGGCCGGGACTAGCGGTTCCTACGAGCAGTACTTC CASSLGAGTSGSYEQYF
TRBJ1-6 NA TRBV19 few TGTGCCAGTAGTCCATCACTGGATTCACCCCTCCACTTT CASSPSLDSPLHF
TRBJ2-1 NA TRBV28 NA TGTGCCAGCAGTCCTCCACAGAATTGGCGAAATGAGCAGTTCTTC CASSPPQNWRNEQFF
TRBJ2-5 TRBD2 TRBV30 NA TGTGCCTGGACGGCCCATCTAGCGGCACAAGAGACCCAGTACTTC CAWTAHLAAQETQYF
TRBJ1-2 NA TRBV12-3/TRBV12-4 many TGTGCCAGCAGGCTATCAGGGGCCCACTTC CASRLSGAHF
TRBJ1-2 TRBD1 TRBV2 many TGTGCCAGCCGATCTAGACAGGGAAACAACTATGGCTACACCTTC CASRSRQGNNYGYTF
TRBJ1-3 NA TRBV7-6 few TGTGCCAGCAGCTTAGCGTCAGAGGGGAGCTCTGGAAACACCATATATTTT CASSLASEGSSGNTIYF
TRBJ1-2 NA TRBV5-1 many TGCGCCAGCAGCTTGTTGCCAGCTAACTATGGCTACACCTTC CASSLLPANYGYTF
TRBJ1-2 NA TRBV14 many TGTGCCAGCGGGGGCTTATATGGCTACACCTTC CASGGLYGYTF
TRBJ1-6 NA TRBV5-1 many TGCGCCAGCAGCTTGGCCGCGAATTCACCCCTCCACTTT CASSLAANSPLHF
TRBJ1-2 NA TRBV21-1 few TGTGCCAGCAGCAAAAGATCGGGTCTCGATCTCTATGGCTACACCTTC CASSKRSGLDLYGYTF
TRBJ2-3 TRBD2 TRBV11-2 NA TGTGCCAGCAGCCTTACTAGCGGGAGTCCAGATACGCAGTATTTT CASSLTSGSPDTQYF
TRBJ2-1 TRBD2 TRBV10-3 NA TGTGCCATCAGTGAGTCGAGGGCTAGCGGGGATGAGCAGTTCTTC CAISESRASGDEQFF
TRBJ2-7 NA TRBV7-2 many TGTGCCAGCAGCTTCGGCGGGATGAGCAGCGAGCAGTACTTC CASSFGGMSSEQYF
TRBJ2-3 NA TRBV7-3 NA TGTGCCAGCAGCTTAGGGGGGTCAGATACGCAGTATTTT CASSLGGSDTQYF
TRBJ1-1 NA TRBV12-3/TRBV12-4 NA TGTGCCAGCAGTCCCCAGGTTCTCACTGAAGCTTTCTTT CASSPQVLTEAFF
TRBJ2-1 NA TRBV20-1 many TGCAGTGCTTACCGCAGTGGACTGATTTACAATGAGCAGTTCTTC CSAYRSGLIYNEQFF
TRBJ2-5 NA TRBV12-3/TRBV12-4 many TGTGCCAGCAGACGAGGGCCGGAGGAGACCCAGTACTTC CASRRGPEETQYF
TRBJ1-5 NA TRBV12-3/TRBV12-4 many TGTGCCAGCAGTTTAGCGGGACTAGTCAATCAGCCCCAGCATTTT CASSLAGLVNQPQHF
TRBJ2-3 NA TRBV5-4 few TGTGCCAGCAGCTTGGGTGGCCTTCGGCGCTTCCTACCTACCACAGATACGCAGTATTTT CASSLGGLRRFLPTTDTQYF
TRBJ1-1 NA TRBV29-1 many TGCAGCGTACGGTCGGGCTTGAACACTGAAGCTTTCTTT CSVRSGLNTEAFF
TRBJ2-3 NA TRBV24-1 many TGTGCCACCAGTGGAGGGTTCGGAGATACGCAGTATTTT CATSGGFGDTQYF
TRBJ2-3 NA TRBV7-9 few TGTGCCAGCAGCTTTAACGGGGTAGGAGATACGCAGTATTTT CASSFNGVGDTQYF
TRBJ2-7 TRBD2 TRBV9 NA TGTGCCAGCAGCGTAGCAGGAGCGGGAGCCCCCTACGAGCAGTACTTC CASSVAGAGAPYEQYF
TRBJ2-2 NA TRBV6-1 many TGTGCCAGCAGTGAAAGGTCCGGGGAGCTGTTTTTT CASSERSGELFF
TRBJ2-4 TRBD2 TRBV7-9 few TGTGCCAGCAGCCGCGGACTAGCGGGACCATCCTACTTC CASSRGLAGPSYF
TRBJ1-1 TRBD1 TRBV5-1 many TGCGCCAGCAGCTTGGGCCAGGGGGTCGCTGAAGCTTTCTTT CASSLGQGVAEAFF
TRBJ2-1 NA TRBV10-3 many TGTGCCATCAGTGAGAAAGGAAGGGCCTACAATGAGCAGTTCTTC CAISEKGRAYNEQFF
TRBJ2-1 TRBD2 TRBV27 few TGTGCCAGCAGGGTAGCGGGAGGGCCTTTCAATGAGCAGTTCTTC CASRVAGGPFNEQFF
TRBJ2-3 TRBD1 TRBV4-3 NA TGCGCCAGCAGCCAAGGACAGGGGGCCGCAGATACGCAGTATTTT CASSQGQGAADTQYF
TRBJ1-4 NA TRBV7-9 many TGTGCCAGCAGTCTTCCTACCTCGGCCGAAAAACTGTTTTTT CASSLPTSAEKLFF